One and the same sample provided the 5 T cell receptor beta chains below, sequenced in a study of tumor-infiltrating lymphocytes in primary liver carcinoma. cDNA specific to TCR beta was made from about 0.45 ug of total RNA, with a constant-region primer employed for priming. Libraries for TCR beta were built through three nested multiplex PCR rounds, which together made up a slightly modified ARM-PCR procedure. With TRBV1-TRBV30 forward primers and a C-beta reverse primer, the first two PCR rounds were run for around 11 cycles each. TCRdb fed the multiplex PCR reads into MiXCR, producing one record per CDR3 protein. The sample lists about 120,000 distinct CDR3 sequences; 65% to 75% were seen once. For each extraction, RNA and DNA were obtained together from around 18-30 mg of unsorted bulk tissue. The sequencing input was tumor-adjacent normal liver tissue. These receptors all come from an older woman with primary liver carcinoma and hepatitis B virus infection.

This clonotype was observed a few times. This chain links TRBV5-1 with TRBJ1-1; D perhaps matches TRBD1 (6 bases). There are 16 residues in the CDR3. The germline gives CDR1 SGHRS, CDR2 YFSETQ. With 1 base removed from V and 0 bases from J, the gap between germline ends came to 13 bases. The CDR3 reads CASSLSGGGLNTEAFF. The CDR3 DNA reads TGCGCCAGCAGCTTGTCCGGGGGGGGGCTGAACACTGAAGCTTTCTTT.

Turning to this clonotype: This is likely a read error, given that the CDR3 carries no conserved phenylalanine or tryptophan at its end. This chain uses TRBV4-2 with TRBJ2-7; D unresolved. Trimming removed 0 bases from V and 3 bases from J, with 12 bases in between. Germline assignment: CDR1 LGHNA and CDR2 YNFKEQ. This CDR3 region has 15 residues. CDR3 loop: CASSQDWQPIYEQYL. CDR3 sequence (DNA): TGTGCCAGCAGCCAAGACTGGCAGCCGATCTACGAGCAGTACCTC.

Worth noting for this clonotype: The final CDR3 position lacks the conserved phenylalanine or tryptophan, pointing to a likely read error. The limits of the CDR3 on the DNA are not certain, so only TCRdb's listed CDR3 is given. The genes are TRBV10-2 and TRBJ1-5; the D call TRBD1 from the table was never checked on the DNA. The CDR3 region is 16 residues in length, termini included. Germline V gives CDR1 WSHSY, CDR2 SAAADI. The CDR3 is CASNPGVPPSNQPQHY.

This clonotype was counted ten times or more. The genes are TRBV7-8 and TRBJ2-3; D remains ambiguous. Germline V gene sequence: CDR1 SGHVS, CDR2 FQNEAQ. CDR3 length: 13 amino acids. Trimming cost V 1 base and J 4 bases, with 6 bases left between them. The CDR3 bases are TGTGCCAGCAGCTTAGAATTACCAGATACGCAGTATTTT. It translates to CASSLELPDTQYF.

V is TRBV6-1 and J is TRBJ2-7, with unresolved D. The germline V gene has CDR1 MNHNS and CDR2 SASEGT. The CDR3 consists of 14 residues. V lost 3 bases and J 7 bases, leaving 16 bases between the germline ends. DNA of the CDR3: TGTGCCAGCAGTGACCTGGCTAGTTTTAAGGAGCAGTACTTC. Translating gives CASSDLASFKEQYF.